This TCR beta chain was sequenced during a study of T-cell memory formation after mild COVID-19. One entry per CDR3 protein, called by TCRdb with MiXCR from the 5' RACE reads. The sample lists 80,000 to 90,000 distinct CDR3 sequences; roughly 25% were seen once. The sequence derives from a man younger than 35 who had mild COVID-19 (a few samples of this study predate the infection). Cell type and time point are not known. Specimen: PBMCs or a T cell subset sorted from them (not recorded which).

The chain's CDR3 is CASTLGTAQYF. The CDR3 bases are TGTGCCAGCACATTGGGGACGGCGCAGTACTTC. The chain is built from TRBV6-2 or TRBV6-3 and TRBJ2-4; either TRBD1 or TRBD2 may fit D (5 bases each). This CDR3 is built from 11 residues. V shed 7 bases and J shed 13 bases, with 14 bases lying between them. CDR1 and CDR2 (germline): MNHEY, SVGEGT.